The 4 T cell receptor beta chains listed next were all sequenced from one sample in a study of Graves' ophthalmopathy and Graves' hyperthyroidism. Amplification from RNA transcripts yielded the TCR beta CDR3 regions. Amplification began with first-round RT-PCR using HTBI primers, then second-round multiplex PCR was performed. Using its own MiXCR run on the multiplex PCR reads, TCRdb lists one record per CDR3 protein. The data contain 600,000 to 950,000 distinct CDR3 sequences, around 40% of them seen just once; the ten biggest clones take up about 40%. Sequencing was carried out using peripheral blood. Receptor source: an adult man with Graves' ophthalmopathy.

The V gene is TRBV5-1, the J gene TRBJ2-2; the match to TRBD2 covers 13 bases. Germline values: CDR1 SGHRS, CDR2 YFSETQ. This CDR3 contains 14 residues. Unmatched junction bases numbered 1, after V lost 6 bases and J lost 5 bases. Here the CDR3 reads CASTGLAGTGELFF. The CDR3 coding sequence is TGCGCCAGCACGGGACTAGCGGGGACCGGGGAGCTGTTTTTT.

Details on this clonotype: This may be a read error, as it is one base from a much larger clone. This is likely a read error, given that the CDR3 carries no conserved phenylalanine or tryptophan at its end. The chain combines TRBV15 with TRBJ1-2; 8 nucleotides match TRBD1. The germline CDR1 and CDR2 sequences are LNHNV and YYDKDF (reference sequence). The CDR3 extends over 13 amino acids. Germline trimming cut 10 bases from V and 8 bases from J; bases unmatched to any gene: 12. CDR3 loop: CASRRQGTGGYTL. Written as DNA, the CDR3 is TGTGCCAGCAGGAGGCAGGGGACAGGCGGCTACACCCTC.

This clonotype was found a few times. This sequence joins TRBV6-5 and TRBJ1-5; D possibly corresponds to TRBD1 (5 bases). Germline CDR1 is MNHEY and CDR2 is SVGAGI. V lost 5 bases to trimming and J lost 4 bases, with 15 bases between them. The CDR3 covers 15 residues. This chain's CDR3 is CASSGIWGPNQPQHF. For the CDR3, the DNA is TGTGCCAGCAGTGGTATATGGGGCCCTAATCAGCCCCAGCATTTT.

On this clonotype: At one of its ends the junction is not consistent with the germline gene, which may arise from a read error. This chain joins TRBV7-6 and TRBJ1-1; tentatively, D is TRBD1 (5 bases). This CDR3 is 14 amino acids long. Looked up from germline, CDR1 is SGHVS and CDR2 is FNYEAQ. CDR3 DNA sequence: TGTGCCAGCAGCTCGGGACCTAGCCTCACTGAAGCTTCCTTT. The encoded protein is CASSSGPSLTEASF.